This record covers a single T cell receptor beta chain. What it binds is not known. From the 5' RACE reads, TCRdb lists one entry per CDR3 protein and no DNA. Its table records approximately 330,000 distinct CDR3 sequences. Germline assignment: CDR1 SEHNR and CDR2 FQNEAQ (reference sequence). The CDR3 length is 17 residues. This entry is derived from a study of monozygotic twins with inflammatory bowel disease. Whole-study findings and limits: A single strong clonotype or signal linked to IBD was not supported.

Sequencing used blood. The origin of this receptor is a human donor with ulcerative colitis or Crohn's disease, or a healthy co-twin of an affected twin (not recorded which). This chain connects TRBV7-9 to TRBJ2-3; TCRdb returns TRBD1, unconfirmable since there is no DNA. CDR3 amino acids: CASSFRNRGDGVDTQYF.